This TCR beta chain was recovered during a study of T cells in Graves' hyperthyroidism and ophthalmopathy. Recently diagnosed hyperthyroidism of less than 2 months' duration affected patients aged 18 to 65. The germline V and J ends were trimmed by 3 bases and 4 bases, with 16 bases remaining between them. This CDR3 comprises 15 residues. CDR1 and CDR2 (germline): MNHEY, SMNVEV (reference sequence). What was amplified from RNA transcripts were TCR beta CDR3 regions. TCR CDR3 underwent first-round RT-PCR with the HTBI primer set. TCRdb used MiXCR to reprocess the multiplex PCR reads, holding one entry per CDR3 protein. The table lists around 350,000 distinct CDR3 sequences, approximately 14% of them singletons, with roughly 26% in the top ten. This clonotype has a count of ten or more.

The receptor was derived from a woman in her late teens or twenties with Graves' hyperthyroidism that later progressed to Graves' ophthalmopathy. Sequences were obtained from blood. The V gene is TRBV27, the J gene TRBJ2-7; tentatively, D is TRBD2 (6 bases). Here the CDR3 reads CASSFYSIGGYEQYF. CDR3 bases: TGTGCCAGCAGTTTTTACTCTATCGGGGGTTACGAGCAGTACTTC.